The 15 T cell receptor beta chains below all came from one sample that was sequenced in a study of shared clonotypes between healthy human individuals (dated by TCRdb to 2018 to 2020). The library was prepared using the immunoSEQ multiplex PCR assay. This immuneACCESS table, as held by TCRdb, lists in-frame sequences with V and J called but not all clones. Of the missing ones, under half trace to an unresolved V gene in checked studies; the others have no known cause. Present in this sample are roughly 2,500,000 clones, 80% to 95% of which were seen just once. The ten largest clones represent approximately 0.37% of the sample. Input material: naive CD4+ T cells from PBMCs. Explained via the paper, the cell subset or site label denotes: CD45RA+ positively selected. These receptors originate from a man younger than 35 in good health. Some clones in this sample may be carry-over from other donors' samples.

The chain recombines TRBV9 with TRBJ1-3; D remains unclear. The CDR3 is made up of 17 amino acids. With 0 bases removed from V and 0 bases from J, the gap between germline ends came to 13 bases. The germline V gene encodes CDR1 SGDLS and CDR2 YYNGEE. The CDR3 nucleotides read TGTGCCAGCAGCGTAGGTGAGGTCCGACACTCTGGAAACACCATATATTTT. Its protein product is CASSVGEVRHSGNTIYF.

The V and J genes are TRBV28 and TRBJ1-5; D remains ambiguous. This CDR3 region has 18 residues. Germline lookup yields CDR1 MDHEN and CDR2 SYDVKM. Trimming shortened V by 7 bases and J by 1 base, and 23 bases separated the two germline ends. This CDR3 is CASKRIGREGRSNQPQHF. The CDR3 region has the DNA TGTGCCAGCAAGCGGATTGGAAGGGAAGGTAGGAGCAATCAGCCCCAGCATTTT.

The chain links TRBV6-1 to TRBJ2-7; D unresolved. Looked up from germline, CDR1 is MNHNS and CDR2 is SASEGT. Trimming pared 7 bases from V and 4 bases from J, leaving 20 bases between. The CDR3 loop spans 15 amino acids. In nucleotides, the CDR3 is TGTGCCAGCACCCAACGTGGGGAACCCGTATACGAGCAGTACTTC. This encodes CASTQRGEPVYEQYF.

The chain uses TRBV19 and TRBJ1-5, with a possible D match to TRBD1 (5 bases). Germline V CDR1 and CDR2: LNHDA, SQIVND (reference sequence). The ends were cut back, 5 bases at V and 2 bases at J, with 10 bases in the middle. CDR3 size: 14 residues. CDR3 region: CASSAAGGNQPQHF. The CDR3 nucleotides read TGTGCCAGTAGTGCTGCGGGGGGCAATCAGCCCCAGCATTTT.

The chain combines TRBV2 with TRBJ2-3; D unresolved. V shed 4 bases and J shed 5 bases, with 10 bases lying between them. Germline assignment: CDR1 SNHLY and CDR2 FYNNEI. This CDR3 contains 13 residues. The chain's CDR3 is CASSGLWGDTQYF. The CDR3 DNA reads TGTGCCAGCAGTGGGCTTTGGGGAGATACGCAGTATTTT.

The chain combines TRBV4-3 with TRBJ1-5; no clear D. Deletions cut 0 bases from V and 0 bases from J, with 12 bases between. The CDR3 is made up of 17 amino acids. Germline V gene sequence: CDR1 LGHNA, CDR2 YSLEER. CDR3 DNA sequence: TGCGCCAGCAGCCAAGAGTACAGTAAGAATAGCAATCAGCCCCAGCATTTT. It specifies CASSQEYSKNSNQPQHF.

V is TRBV7-6 and J is TRBJ2-3; the match to TRBD2 covers 7 bases. The CDR3 is 14 amino acids. The germline V gene encodes CDR1 SGHVS and CDR2 FNYEAQ. The junction had 2 bases not matched to a gene; V was cut back by 1 base and J by 4 bases. The CDR3 sequence is CASSLGLASDTQYF. CDR3 sequence (DNA): TGTGCCAGCAGCTTAGGACTAGCTTCAGATACGCAGTATTTT. The full variable domain, in which reference TRBV7-6 and TRBJ2-3 provide the parts outside the CDR3, is GAGVSQSPRYKVTKRGQDVALRCDPISGHVSLYWYRQALGQGPEFLTYFNYEAQQDKSGLPNDRFSAERPEGSISTLTIQRTEQRDSAMYRCASSLGLASDTQYFGPGTRLTVL.

V is TRBV2 and J is TRBJ2-1, with TRBD2 matching over 10 bases. Germline V CDR1 and CDR2: SNHLY, FYNNEI. With 11 bases clipped from V and 7 bases from J, the junction kept 20 bases outside the gene matches. This CDR3 region has 17 residues. The CDR3 sequence is CAGGGLAGVNEKNEQFF. CDR3 nucleotide sequence: TGTGCCGGCGGGGGTCTAGCGGGAGTCAATGAGAAGAATGAGCAGTTCTTC.

The genes are TRBV9 and TRBJ2-1, with a possible D match to TRBD2 (6 bases). From germline, CDR1 is SGDLS and CDR2 YYNGEE. This CDR3 is 14 amino acids long. Trimming stripped 6 bases from V and 7 bases from J, with 17 bases between. This chain's CDR3 is CASTPGSWGNEQFF. CDR3 sequence (DNA): TGTGCCAGCACCCCCGGGAGTTGGGGGAATGAGCAGTTCTTC.

The chain employs TRBV28 and TRBJ1-2, with TRBD1 matching 7 bases. Trimming cost V 5 bases and J 8 bases; bases outside gene matches: 11. Germline CDR1 reads MDHEN; CDR2 reads SYDVKM. The length of the CDR3 is 14 residues. CDR3 sequence: CASSRSDRVDGYTF. The DNA of the CDR3 is TGTGCCAGCAGTCGTAGTGACAGGGTTGACGGCTACACCTTC.

This clone was seen a single time. The V call is TRBV5-1, the J call TRBJ2-1, with 11 nucleotides matching TRBD2. The CDR3 spans 15 residues. Per the germline V gene, CDR1 is SGHRS and CDR2 is YFSETQ. V trimming: 0 bases; J trimming: 7 bases; junction bases outside the gene matches: 3. DNA of the CDR3: TGCGCCAGCAGCTTGGCTAGCGGGAGGCGGAATGAGCAGTTCTTC. Encoded protein: CASSLASGRRNEQFF.

The chain has TRBV29-1 and TRBJ2-3; D gene unclear. The germline V gene encodes CDR1 SQVTM and CDR2 ANQGSEA. Trimming cost V 5 bases and J 1 base, with 10 bases left between them. This CDR3 contains 13 residues. Here the CDR3 reads CSVQDAGTDTQYF. The CDR3 DNA reads as TGCAGCGTTCAGGACGCGGGCACAGATACGCAGTATTTT.

The V gene is TRBV6-5, the J gene TRBJ2-5; D gene unclear. Trimming took 2 bases from V and 2 from J, leaving 6 bases between them. Looked up from germline, CDR1 is MNHEY and CDR2 is SVGAGI. This CDR3 region has 13 residues. The CDR3 loop reads CASSYGRQETQYF. The CDR3 coding sequence is TGTGCCAGCAGTTACGGAAGGCAAGAGACCCAGTACTTC.

J is TRBJ2-3 and V is TRBV7-8; 8 positions agree with TRBD1. Germline V gene sequence: CDR1 SGHVS, CDR2 FQNEAQ. Germline trimming cut 5 bases from V and 6 bases from J; bases unmatched to any gene: 10. This CDR3 has 15 residues. The DNA for the CDR3 is TGTGCCAGCAGCACCCGGACAGGGAATATTGATACGCAGTATTTT. Amino acid sequence: CASSTRTGNIDTQYF.

This clone was detected only once. Other DNA sequences in the same sample also yield this CDR3. This chain links TRBV5-1 with TRBJ2-7; a possible D gene is TRBD1 (5 bases). Trimming removed 1 base at V and 2 bases at J, with 10 bases between. Per the germline V gene, CDR1 is SGHRS and CDR2 is YFSETQ. The CDR3 sequence is 14 residues long. CDR3 protein: CASSLTGDPYEQYF. As DNA, the CDR3 is TGCGCCAGCAGCTTGACAGGAGACCCCTACGAGCAGTACTTC.